This T cell receptor beta chain was captured by sequencing in a study of read filtering for tumor transcriptome and immune sequencing. Overall study context: IR-seq gave about 4.05 to 11 million TCR reads per sample; RNA-seq gave 85 to 1273.

Many counts were recorded for this clonotype. No antigen is known for it. The study, taken as a whole, reports: The sorted CD138-negative fraction was a mixed bone marrow immune population, not purified T cells. About 77% of IR-seq clonotypes had a single read, yet these held approximately 4% of reads.

The library was built from about 400 ng RNA with molecular barcoded adaptors for alpha/delta and beta/gamma chains. One entry per CDR3 protein, called by TCRdb with MiXCR from the reads. The sample lists approximately 60,000 distinct CDR3 sequences, 20% to 25% seen once, with about 17% in the top ten. Trimming pared 2 bases from V and 2 bases from J, leaving 12 bases between. The CDR3 is made up of 15 amino acids. Germline V gene sequence: CDR1 SEHNR, CDR2 FQNEAQ (reference sequence). The chain joins TRBV7-9 to TRBJ2-5; unclear D gene. The TCR comes from a donor at least 40 years old with multiple myeloma. The sample consisted of a population of CD138-negative cells sorted from bone marrow. CDR3 loop: CASSLSIVGQETQYF. The CDR3 bases are TGTGCCAGCAGCTTAAGTATAGTTGGGCAAGAGACCCAGTACTTC.